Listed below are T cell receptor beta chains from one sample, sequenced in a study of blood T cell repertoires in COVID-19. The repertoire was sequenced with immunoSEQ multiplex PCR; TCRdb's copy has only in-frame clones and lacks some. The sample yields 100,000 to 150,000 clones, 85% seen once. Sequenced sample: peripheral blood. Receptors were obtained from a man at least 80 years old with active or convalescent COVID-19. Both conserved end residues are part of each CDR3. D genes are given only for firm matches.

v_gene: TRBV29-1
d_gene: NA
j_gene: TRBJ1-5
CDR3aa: CSVGDISQPQHF

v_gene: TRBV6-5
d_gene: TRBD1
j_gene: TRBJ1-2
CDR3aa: CASSPGQDYYGYTF

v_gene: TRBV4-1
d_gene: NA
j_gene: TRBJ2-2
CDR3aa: CASRDIKGMEGKNTGELFF

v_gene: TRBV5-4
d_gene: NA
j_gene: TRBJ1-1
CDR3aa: CASSFSKTGTEAFF

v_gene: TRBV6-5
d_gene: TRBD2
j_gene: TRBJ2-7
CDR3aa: CASREGTSGSYEQYF

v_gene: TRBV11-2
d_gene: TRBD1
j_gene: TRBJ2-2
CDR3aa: CASSRDRGPTGELFF

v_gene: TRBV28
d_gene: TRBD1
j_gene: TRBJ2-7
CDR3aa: CASSSPPGQGSYEQYF

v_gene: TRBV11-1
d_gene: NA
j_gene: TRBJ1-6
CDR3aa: CASSTRQSNSPLHF

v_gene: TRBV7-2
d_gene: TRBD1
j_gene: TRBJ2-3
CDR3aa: CASSLVGGQAGDTQYF

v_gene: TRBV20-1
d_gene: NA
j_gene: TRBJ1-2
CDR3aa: CSASPGNLYGYTF

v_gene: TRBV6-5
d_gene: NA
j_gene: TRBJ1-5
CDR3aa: CASWGRQANQPQHF

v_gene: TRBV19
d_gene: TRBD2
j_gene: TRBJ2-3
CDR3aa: CASSMGSGSTDTQYF

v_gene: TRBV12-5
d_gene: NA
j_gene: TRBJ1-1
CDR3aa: CASGLESSEAFF

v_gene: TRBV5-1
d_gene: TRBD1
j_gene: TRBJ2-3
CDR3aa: CASTTGIGTDTQYF

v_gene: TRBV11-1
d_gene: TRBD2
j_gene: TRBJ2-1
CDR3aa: CASSLRTSGFLNEQFF

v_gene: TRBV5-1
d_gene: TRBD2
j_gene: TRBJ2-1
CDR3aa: CASSFLPSGANEQFF

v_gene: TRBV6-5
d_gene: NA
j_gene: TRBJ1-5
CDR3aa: CASTSRVNSNQPQHF

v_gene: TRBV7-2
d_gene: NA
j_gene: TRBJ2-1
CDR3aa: CASSLGTQGGQFF

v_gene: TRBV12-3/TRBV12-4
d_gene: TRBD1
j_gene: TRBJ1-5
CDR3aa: CASRGTGNQPQHF

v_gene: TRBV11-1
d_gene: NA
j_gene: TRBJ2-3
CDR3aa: CASSFWFADTQYF

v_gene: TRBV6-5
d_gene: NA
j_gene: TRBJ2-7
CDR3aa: CASSRTVGEQYF

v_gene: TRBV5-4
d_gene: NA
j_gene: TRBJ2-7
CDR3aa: CASSPRAKPYEQYF

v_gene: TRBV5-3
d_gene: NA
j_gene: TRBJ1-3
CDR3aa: CARSEDRINSGNTIYF

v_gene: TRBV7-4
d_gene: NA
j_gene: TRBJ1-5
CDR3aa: CASSRDLGGAYNQPQHF

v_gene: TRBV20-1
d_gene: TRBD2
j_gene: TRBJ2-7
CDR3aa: CSASWASGSYEQYF

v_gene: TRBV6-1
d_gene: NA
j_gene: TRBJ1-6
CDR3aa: CASSEVRDIGSPLHF

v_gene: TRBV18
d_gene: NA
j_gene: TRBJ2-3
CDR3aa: CASSPSGDTQYF

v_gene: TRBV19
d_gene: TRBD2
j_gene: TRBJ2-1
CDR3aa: CASIPSGGRGNEQFF

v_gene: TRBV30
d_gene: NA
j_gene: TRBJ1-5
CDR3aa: CAWSVTGGNNQPQHF

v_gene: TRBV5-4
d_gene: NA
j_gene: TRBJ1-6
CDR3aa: CASSLQSGWNSPLHF

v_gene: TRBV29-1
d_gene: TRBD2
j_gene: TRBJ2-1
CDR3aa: CSVERTGGLPYNEQFF

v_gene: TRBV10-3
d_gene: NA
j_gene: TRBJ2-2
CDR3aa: CAISDLGGELFF